This TCR beta chain was identified during a study of T cells in Graves' hyperthyroidism and ophthalmopathy (dated by TCRdb to about 2019). Concerning the study at large: Peripheral blood was collected at initial diagnosis, before any treatment. To identify distinguishing TCR V-J signatures, a discovery cohort of 95 to 100 patients was used, comprising some 45 with Graves' ophthalmopathy and 57 with stable Graves' hyperthyroidism. An independent validation cohort of fewer than 20 hyperthyroidism patients and 17 patients who later progressed to ophthalmopathy tested prospective prediction of ophthalmopathy. For training and testing, the 100 or so patients in the discovery cohort were randomly divided in a 7:3 ratio. In several Graves' hyperthyroidism patients, the study also compared T-cell repertoires from thyroid tissue with T-cell repertoires from blood. After sampling, hyperthyroidism patients received methimazole starting at 30 mg daily, and ophthalmopathy patients received high-dose intravenous methylprednisolone. The paper reports TCR Vbeta CDR3 sequencing of over 130 peripheral blood samples: some 41 ophthalmopathy, around 80 hyperthyroidism and 17 progressor patients.

The CDR3 starts with the cysteine, ends with the phenylalanine, and has 14 residues. Just the 42-base CDR3 DNA is kept, in frame starting at base 1. The germline V gene encodes CDR1 SGHTA and CDR2 FQGTGA. Amplification of TCR beta CDR3 regions was carried out from RNA transcripts. The first round of RT-PCR for the TCR CDR3 was performed with the HTBI primer set and the Qiagen OneStep RT-PCR kit. Libraries were constructed in a second round of multiplex PCR, after which size selection and purification were performed. Libraries were sequenced paired-end with 100 bp reads on an Illumina HiSeq2000. The source study handled its data this way. SOAPnuke was used to process the raw data, with reads discarded if the reads contained adapters or uncalled bases, had a mean Phred below 15, or lacked an exact constant-primer or identifier match. COPE v1.2.5 was used to merge the high-quality paired reads, and each unique nucleotide sequence was defined as a clonotype. MiTCR v1.1 was used to align the clonotypes against IMGT TRBV, TRBD and TRBJ reference segments. The analysis was restricted to V-J combinations with a frequency above 0.0001, which together covered 99.2% of the repertoires. The TCS score was defined as F50 (clonal expansion) divided by E x V (chaos), with BLOSUM62-based TCRdist calculated between CDR3 peptides within each V-J. Welch's t-statistics and random forest reduced 514 V-J features to 10 to 15, which were used in a naive Bayes classifier (R e1071). The public sequencing data were trimmed at Q25 with fastp and processed into clonotypes with MiXCR by TCRdb, which kept only in-frame beta chains. Entries that share a CDR3 protein sequence are merged under the most common genes and DNA. What appears here as the V and J calls and clone size reflects TCRdb's work, not the paper's. This sample gives about half a million distinct CDR3 sequences in total; roughly a quarter of them show up just once. 10% to 12% of the sample goes to the ten largest clones.

Ophthalmopathy patients had moderately to severely active disease, Clinical Activity Score of at least 3, NOSPECS grade of at least 4, and duration under 3 months. Patients with uncontrolled infections, other autoimmune diseases, pregnancy or lactation were excluded. Diagnoses were established on the basis of clinical symptoms, serum thyroxine and TRAb, thyroid ultrasound, and orbital computed tomography. PBMCs were isolated from around 10 ml of fresh peripheral blood by Ficoll-Paque density gradient centrifugation. Total RNA was extracted with Trizol reagent, and quality was checked on an Agilent 2100 Bioanalyzer. This clonotype was counted once. What this receptor recognizes is not known. This may be a read error, as it is one base from a much larger clone. The investigation overall reported the following: Sample size was not statistically predetermined, and blinding of investigators to group allocation was not performed. In cross-validation, a model built on a 13 V-J signature told ophthalmopathy apart from stable hyperthyroidism with less than 90% sensitivity and approximately 84% specificity, and in testing the same model reached 80%/75%. In validation, progression to ophthalmopathy was predicted by the model with around 71% sensitivity and just over 72% specificity, a median of about 6.8 months before onset. Most expanded thyroid clonotypes (frequency above 0.001) were also detected in blood, a finding suggesting that blood repertoires may reflect thyroid immune responses.

This TCR was recovered from a young woman with Graves' ophthalmopathy. The V and J genes are TRBV7-3 and TRBJ2-2, with TRBD2 matching 7 junction bases. Sequencing was carried out using blood. At the DNA level, the sequence is TGTGCCAGCAGCGGGGGGGAGAACACCGGGGAGCTGTGTTTT. Its translation reads: CASSGGENTGELCF.